This T cell receptor beta chain was captured by sequencing in a study of cytomegalovirus exposure and HLA in healthy donors. CDR3 length equals 15 residues. V dropped 4 bases and J dropped 2 bases, with 13 bases sitting between them. Germline V gene sequence: CDR1 SGHRS, CDR2 YFSETQ. Use of 60 Vbeta and 13 Jbeta primers characterized the PCR. Repertoires were generated with immunoSEQ multiplex PCR, while TCRdb's copy carries only in-frame clones and drops some. The table lists 150,000 to 200,000 clones, 82% of them singletons. V usage is TRBV5-1 and J usage is TRBJ1-3; D call uncertain. The TCR was taken from a woman aged 45-65 years in good health and CMV-seropositive. Sequenced sample: PBMCs. The CDR3 DNA reads TGCGCCAGCAGCCCGCCGCGGTGGCCTGGAAACACCATATATTTT. The encoded protein is CASSPPRWPGNTIYF.